This T cell receptor (beta chain) was captured by sequencing in a study of cytomegalovirus exposure and HLA in healthy donors (dated by TCRdb to about 2017). Turning to the overall study: In an earlier analysis of several hundred of the donors, 276 Gb of sequence data and 117 million unique TCR beta sequences from some 170 million T cells were reported. Around 320 gigabases of sequencing data and 80 million or so unique TCR sequences were included in an early release covering around 650 HLA-typed donors. The genetic ancestry cluster associated with self-reported Caucasian donors included 65% to 90% of the approximately 400 genotyped donors. The study was designed to test whether signatures of past pathogen exposure could be identified by cataloging public T cell receptors. The study profiled the T cell repertoires of about 640 subjects by immunosequencing and related them to cytomegalovirus serostatus. Along with the approximately 700-subject first cohort, a separate validation cohort of approximately 110 different subjects was used. The study combined high-throughput TCR immunosequencing, statistical association of individual TCRs with disease status, and machine learning to predict cytomegalovirus infection status. A later analysis re-examined previously published TCR beta repertoires from about 670 donors and added high-resolution HLA genotyping to investigate patterns of TCR occurrence. In the later analysis, no new phenotypic data were used to find candidate immune exposures; instead, reliance was placed on TCR beta sequences and their occurrence across donors. An earlier analysis of around 580 of the donors used high-throughput TCR beta sequencing to judge whether each TCR beta V gene segment behaved as functional or pseudogenic. Alongside the repertoire data, information on donor age, sex, ethnicity and CMV serostatus was compiled. A later genetic analysis used genome-wide SNP genotypes for about 60% of the roughly 700 donors, treating that subset as a discovery cohort. All discovery cohort repertoires had been generated using a single sequencing platform. Class I and class II HLA loci were covered by the typing at four-digit resolution. Typing coverage varied by locus: roughly 629-640 donors for A, B, C, DRB1 and DQB1; 500 to 550 for DQA1; approximately 570 for DPA1; 450 to 480 for DPB1. A few DR-DQ haplotypes were handled as single units for association and clustering because linkage in the cohort was strong. Across some 400 genotyped donors of the cohort, an average of 235,054 unique TCR beta nucleotide sequences per donor were sequenced, and roughly 18% of those sequences were non-productive. The full study reports these points: In a later genetic analysis, a missense DCLRE1C variant was associated with V-gene and J-gene trimming of TCR beta chains, and the association was replicated in an independent cohort. In a later analysis, HLA-associated TCR beta chains showed more clonal expansion and lower generation probabilities than non-associated chains that were equally common. Most CMV-associated TCR beta chains appeared to be HLA-restricted in a later analysis, and the HLA associations seemed to be driven largely by CMV exposure. According to a later analysis, parvovirus B19, influenza, CMV and Epstein-Barr virus appeared linked to several top co-occurrence clusters. In a later analysis, the rate of TCR association differed among HLA loci, with DRB1 alleles having the most associated TCRs and HLA-C alleles having the fewest. In an earlier analysis of 450 to 750 of the donors, most TCR beta V segments appeared in productive rearrangements about 90% or about 30% of the time, broadly matching IMGT annotations. Strong co-occurrence of HLA alleles, especially DR and DQ, made assigning TCR associations to individual alleles difficult. The study listed 164 TCR beta chains as associated with cytomegalovirus. Presence/absence analyses assumed roughly uniform sequencing depth across donors, an assumption that may not hold. A further reported finding was that TCR beta sequences accurately predicted the HLA-A and HLA-B alleles for most subjects in the first cohort. Immune exposure information for the cohort was limited to CMV serostatus. According to a later genetic analysis, donors in an Asian-associated ancestry cluster had fewer N-insertions in productive TCRs than the approximately 690-donor mean. Because the 87-base-pair reads could not distinguish some IMGT-functional V segments, including TRBV6-2 and TRBV6-3, those segments were excluded. The earlier analysis of around 600 of the donors excluded 15 to 20 rarely observed V segments, including chromosome 9 orphons, because counts were too low. In vitro tests confirmed that three of the cytomegalovirus-associated TCR beta chains recognize cytomegalovirus antigens. According to the authors, the approach could potentially be generalized to other disease states and immunological phenotypes. A group of highly shared sequence variants was considered likely to be a technical artifact of the sequencing pipeline. In this cohort, only TCR beta chains were sequenced, and detectable features were limited by the absence of alpha or paired-chain data. In both the original and validation cohorts, the classifier was reported to diagnose cytomegalovirus status with high specificity and sensitivity. Most TCR sequences were observed very rarely across donors, whereas some public TCRs were present in many individuals. Correlated functional status among segregating V segments might be attributable to linkage disequilibrium, but an unknown experimental factor could not be ruled out. In a later analysis, 15,000 to 20,000 TCR beta sequences were associated with specific HLA alleles at a false discovery rate of 0.05. Because HLA typing was unavailable for some donors at each locus, only the typed subset was used in association tests.

Trimming takes 6 bases off V and 2 bases off J; junction bases not matched to a gene: 5. The CDR3 runs 14 residues from the cysteine to the phenylalanine. The sequence is cut down to CDR3 DNA, 42 bases in frame from base 1. Taken from the germline V gene, the CDR1 and CDR2 loops are SGHAT and FQNNGV. In total, approximately 690 healthy bone marrow donors made up the cohort. At the time of sampling, every cohort member was nominally healthy, though immune exposures that went unrecorded were likely present. The donor was CMV seropositive and belonged to the group of 250 to 300 seropositive cohort members. A peripheral blood sample was collected from each donor, and TCR beta sequencing was performed on peripheral blood mononuclear cells. The Qiagen DNeasy Blood Extraction Kit was used to extract genomic DNA from the blood cell samples. To note about this clone: Its recognized antigen is unknown. Base qualities are missing; no much larger clone stands one base away.

Libraries were constructed by the immunoSEQ multiplex PCR assay. For the multiplex PCR, a mixture combining 60 forward primers for TCR Vbeta segments and 13 reverse primers for TCR Jbeta segments was used. Amplification of the CDR3 region of rearranged TCR beta genes was performed with a multiplex PCR assay on genomic DNA. The Illumina HiSeq System was used to sequence the amplified TCR beta libraries as 87-base-pair reads. On the authors' methods: Across the 500 to 750 repertoires, a later analysis counted 80 million or so unique TCR beta chains, about 10 million of which were shared by at least two donors. Raw reads were error-corrected and collapsed into unique sequences with a nearest-neighbor algorithm that merged closely related sequences to remove PCR and sequencing errors. CDR3 sequences were aligned to IMGT reference sequences to assign V, D and J gene segments. For a sequence to be retained, a match of at least six nucleotides to both a V gene segment and a J gene segment was required. Rearrangements were called productive when the CDR3 lacked stop codons and stayed in frame with V and J; all others were non-productive. CDR3 was defined according to IMGT convention as the region running from the second conserved V-encoded cysteine to the conserved J-encoded phenylalanine. The earlier analysis of about 570 of the donors excluded any sequence lacking an unambiguous match to a single V gene segment. In an earlier analysis of several hundred of the donors, V segments were called functional above 56.7% productive rearrangements and were called segregating when the between-donor standard deviation exceeded 5%. A statistical classification framework was built for diagnosing cytomegalovirus status from the catalog of TCR beta chain sequences. V and J gene assignment, in a later analysis, came from comparing TCR nucleotide sequences with IMGT/GENE-DB human TR gene sequences. Using the TCRdist pipeline, a later analysis assigned CDR3 sequences along with most-parsimonious VDJ recombination scenarios. In a later analysis, every TCR beta chain was defined by the combination of its CDR3 amino acid sequence and its V-gene family, and reads without a unique V-gene family were dropped. A later analysis removed 592 highly shared, low-generation-probability nucleotide sequences to deal with suspected cross-contamination and a sequencing artifact. In a later analysis, a clonal expansion index was calculated for each public chain from normalized within-repertoire ranks of inferred template counts. In a later analysis, generation probabilities were computed using a VDJ recombination model fitted to out-of-frame rearrangements, and the results were checked against IGoR. Hypergeometric tests were used in a later analysis to score TCR-TCR, TCR-HLA and TCR-CMV co-occurrence, with a repertoire-size bias correction applied to the TCR pairs. False discovery rates were estimated in a later analysis by permuting HLA or CMV assignments 20 times. In a later analysis, co-occurring TCRs were grouped using DBSCAN, with TCRdist sequence similarity added in when clustering inside HLA-allele-positive subsets. Repertoires with fewer than 30,000 or more than 120,000 public chains were left out of co-occurrence clustering, as were four to six repertoires with anomalous nucleotide sharing. TCRdb limited this immuneACCESS table to in-frame rearrangements with V and J called. A share of clones is missing; checked studies link under half to unresolved V genes, and the rest is unexplained. The DNA was the basis for D and trimming; V, J and clone size are from that table. Within this sample are 150,000 or so clones, with roughly 81% of them counted one time only. The ten largest clones take up roughly 2.2% of the sample.

Input material: PBMCs. The receptor's source is a man between 18 and 29 years old in good health and CMV-seropositive. The chain joins TRBV11-2 to TRBJ2-3, with 7 bases aligning to TRBD2. The sequenced DNA: TGTGCCAGCAGGAACCGACTAGCCACAGATACGCAGTATTTT. It translates to CASRNRLATDTQYF.